This T cell receptor beta chain was documented in a study of CD8 T cells in ankylosing spondylitis. This clonotype has a count of ten or more. The antigen is unknown. Quantitative molecular-barcoded 5'-RACE generated the TCR beta libraries. TCRdb called the 5' RACE reads again in MiXCR, with one record for every CDR3 protein. This sample has about 510,000 distinct CDR3 sequences, with 5.3% found just once. Trimming shortened V by 2 bases and J by 9 bases, and 19 bases separated the two germline ends. The CDR3 consists of 16 residues. CDR1 MDHEN and CDR2 SYDVKM come from the germline V gene. Broader study findings: The study looked at matched synovial fluid samples from ankylosing spondylitis patients. Disease-linked clones were reported to be significantly enriched there. Within ankylosing spondylitis blood, a TCR beta motif made up of under 10 highly homologous variants appeared to be characteristic.

The sequence was collected from a male donor with ankylosing spondylitis. This sequence joins TRBV28 and TRBJ2-2, with D tentatively TRBD1 (5 bases). Sequenced sample: blood, either unsorted or a sorted T cell fraction (not recorded which). CDR3 DNA sequence: TGTGCCAGCAGTTTAATGTCAGGACAAGGCCGACGGGAGCTGTTTTTT. Encoded protein: CASSLMSGQGRRELFF.